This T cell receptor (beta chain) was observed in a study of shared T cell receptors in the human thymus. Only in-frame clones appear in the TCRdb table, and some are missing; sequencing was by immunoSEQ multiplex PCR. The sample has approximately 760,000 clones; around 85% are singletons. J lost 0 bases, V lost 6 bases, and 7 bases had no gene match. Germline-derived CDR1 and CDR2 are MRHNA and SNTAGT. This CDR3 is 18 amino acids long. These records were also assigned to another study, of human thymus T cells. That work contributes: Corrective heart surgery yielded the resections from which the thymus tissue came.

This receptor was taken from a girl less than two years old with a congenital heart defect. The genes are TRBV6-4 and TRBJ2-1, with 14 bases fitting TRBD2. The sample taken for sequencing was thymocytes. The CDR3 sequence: CASSGLAGGRNSYNEQFF. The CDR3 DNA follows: TGTGCCAGCAGCGGACTAGCGGGGGGTCGAAACTCCTACAATGAGCAGTTCTTC.